The T cell receptor (beta chain) described here comes from a study of cytomegalovirus exposure and HLA in healthy donors. Study information: Of 300 to 500 genotyped donors, roughly 86% clustered with self-reported Caucasian donors. General study findings and limits: Most subjects had HLA-A and HLA-B alleles reportedly predicted accurately by TCR beta sequences.

The PCR employed 60 Vbeta primers together with 13 Jbeta primers. Assay used: immunoSEQ multiplex PCR; TCRdb lists only in-frame clones, some missing. The table includes 100,000 to 150,000 clones, about four fifths detected once. J was trimmed by 1 base and V by 5 bases; bases with no gene match: 4. CDR3 length: 15 residues. Germline CDR1 and CDR2: SGHVS and FQNEAQ. As regards this clone: What it binds is not known.

The material sequenced was PBMCs. This TCR derives from a woman in her fifties or sixties in good health and CMV-seropositive. This chain joins TRBV7-8 and TRBJ2-7, with 11 positions matching TRBD1. The CDR3 sequence is CASSVGQGASYEQYF. In DNA form, the CDR3 reads TGTGCCAGCAGCGTCGGACAGGGGGCATCCTACGAGCAGTACTTC.